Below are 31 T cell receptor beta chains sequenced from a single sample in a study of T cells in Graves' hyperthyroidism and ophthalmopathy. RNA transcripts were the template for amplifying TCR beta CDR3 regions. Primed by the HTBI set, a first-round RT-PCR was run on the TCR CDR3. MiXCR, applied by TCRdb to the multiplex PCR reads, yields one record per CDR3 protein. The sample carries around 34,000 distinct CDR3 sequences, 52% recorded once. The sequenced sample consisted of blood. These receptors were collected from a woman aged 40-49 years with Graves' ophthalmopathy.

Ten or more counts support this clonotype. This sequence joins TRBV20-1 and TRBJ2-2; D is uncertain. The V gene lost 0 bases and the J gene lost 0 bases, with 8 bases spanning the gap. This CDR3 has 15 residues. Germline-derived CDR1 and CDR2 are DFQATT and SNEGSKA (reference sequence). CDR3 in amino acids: CSARDLYPNTGELFF. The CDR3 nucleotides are TGCAGTGCTAGAGATCTGTACCCGAACACCGGGGAGCTGTTTTTT.

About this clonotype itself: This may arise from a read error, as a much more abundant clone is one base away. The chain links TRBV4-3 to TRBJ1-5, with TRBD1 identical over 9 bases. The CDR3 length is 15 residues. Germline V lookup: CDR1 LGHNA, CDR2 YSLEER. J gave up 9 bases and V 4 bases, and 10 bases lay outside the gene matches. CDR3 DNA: TGCGCCAGCAGCCTAGTACAGGGGGCAGGTCGGCCCCAGCATTTT. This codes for CASSLVQGAGRPQHF.

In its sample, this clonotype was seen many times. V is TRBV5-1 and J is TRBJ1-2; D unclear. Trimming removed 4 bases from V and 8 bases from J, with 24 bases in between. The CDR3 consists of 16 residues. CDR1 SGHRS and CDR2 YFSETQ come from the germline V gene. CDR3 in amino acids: CASSRATESFSMGYTF. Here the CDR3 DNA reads TGCGCCAGCAGCCGGGCAACAGAATCCTTTTCTATGGGCTACACCTTC. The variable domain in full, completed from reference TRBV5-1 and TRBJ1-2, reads KAGVTQTPRYLIKTRGQQVTLSCSPISGHRSVSWYQQTPGQGLQFLFEYFSETQRNKGNFPGRFSGRQFSNSRSEMNVSTLELGDSALYLCASSRATESFSMGYTFGSGTRLTVV.

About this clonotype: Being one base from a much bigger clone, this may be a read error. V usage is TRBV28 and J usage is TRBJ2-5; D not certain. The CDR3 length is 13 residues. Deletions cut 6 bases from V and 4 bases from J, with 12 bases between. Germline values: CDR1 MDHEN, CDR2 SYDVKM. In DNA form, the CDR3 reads TGTGCCAGCAGACTGGGATTAAGAGAGACCCAGTACTTC. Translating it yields CASRLGLRETQYF.

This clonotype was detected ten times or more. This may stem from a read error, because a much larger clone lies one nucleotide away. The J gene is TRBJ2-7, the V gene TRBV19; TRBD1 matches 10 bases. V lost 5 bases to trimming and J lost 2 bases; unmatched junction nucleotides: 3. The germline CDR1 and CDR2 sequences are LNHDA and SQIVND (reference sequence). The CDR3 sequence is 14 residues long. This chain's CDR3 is CASSRDRGAYEQYF. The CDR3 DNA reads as TGTGCCAGTAGTCGGGACAGGGGTGCCTACGAGCAGTACTTC.

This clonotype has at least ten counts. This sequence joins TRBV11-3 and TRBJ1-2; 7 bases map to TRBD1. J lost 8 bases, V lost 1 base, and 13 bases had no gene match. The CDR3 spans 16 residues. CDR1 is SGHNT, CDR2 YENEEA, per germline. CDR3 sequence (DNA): TGTGCCAGCAGCTTAGCCTCGGGACAGACGTTCTTGGGCTACACCTTC. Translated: CASSLASGQTFLGYTF.

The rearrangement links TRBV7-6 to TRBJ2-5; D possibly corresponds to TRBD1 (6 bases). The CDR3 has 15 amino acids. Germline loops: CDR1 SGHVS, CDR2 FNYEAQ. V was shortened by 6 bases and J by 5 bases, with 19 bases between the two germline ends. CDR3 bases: TGTGCCAGCAGTGAAATAGGGGACACCGGGGAGACCCAGTACTTC. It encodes CASSEIGDTGETQYF.

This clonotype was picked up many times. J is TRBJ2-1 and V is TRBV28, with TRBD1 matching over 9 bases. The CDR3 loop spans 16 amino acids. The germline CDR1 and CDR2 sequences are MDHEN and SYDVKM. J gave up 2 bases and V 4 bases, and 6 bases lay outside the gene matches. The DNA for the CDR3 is TGTGCCAGCAGTTCTCCTACAGGGGGCGCCTACAATGAGCAGTTCTTC. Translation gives CASSSPTGGAYNEQFF.

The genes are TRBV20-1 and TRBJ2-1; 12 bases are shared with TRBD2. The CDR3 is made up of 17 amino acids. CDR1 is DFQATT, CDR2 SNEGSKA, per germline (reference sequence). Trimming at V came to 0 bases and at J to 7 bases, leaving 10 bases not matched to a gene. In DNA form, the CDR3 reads TGCAGTGCTAGAGATCAGGTGTCTAGCGGGAGGGTGAATGAGCAGTTCTTC. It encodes CSARDQVSSGRVNEQFF.

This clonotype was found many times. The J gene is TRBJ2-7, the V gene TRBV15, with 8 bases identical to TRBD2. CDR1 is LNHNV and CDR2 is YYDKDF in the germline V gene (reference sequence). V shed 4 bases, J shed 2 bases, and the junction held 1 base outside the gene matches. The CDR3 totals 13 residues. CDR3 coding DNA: TGTGCCACCAGCACCGGGGGGGCCTACGAGCAGTACTTC. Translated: CATSTGGAYEQYF.

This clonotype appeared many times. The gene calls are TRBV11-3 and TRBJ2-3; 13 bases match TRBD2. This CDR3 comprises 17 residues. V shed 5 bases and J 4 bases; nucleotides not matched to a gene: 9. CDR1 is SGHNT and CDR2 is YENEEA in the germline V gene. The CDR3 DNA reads TGTGCCAGCAGCCCCACGACTAGCGGGAGGTTTTCAGATACGCAGTATTTT. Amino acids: CASSPTTSGRFSDTQYF.

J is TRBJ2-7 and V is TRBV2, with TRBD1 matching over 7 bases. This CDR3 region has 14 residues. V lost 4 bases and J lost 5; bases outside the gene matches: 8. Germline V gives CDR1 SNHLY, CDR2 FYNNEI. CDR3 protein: CASSAVTGSHEQYF. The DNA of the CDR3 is TGTGCCAGCAGTGCCGTGACAGGGTCGCACGAGCAGTACTTC.

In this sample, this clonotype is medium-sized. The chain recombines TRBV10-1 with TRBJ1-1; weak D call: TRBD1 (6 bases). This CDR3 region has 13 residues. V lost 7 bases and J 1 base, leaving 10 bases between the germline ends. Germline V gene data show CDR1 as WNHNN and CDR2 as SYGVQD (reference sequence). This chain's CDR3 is CASKDRENTEAFF. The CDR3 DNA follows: TGCGCCAGCAAGGACAGAGAGAACACTGAAGCTTTCTTT.

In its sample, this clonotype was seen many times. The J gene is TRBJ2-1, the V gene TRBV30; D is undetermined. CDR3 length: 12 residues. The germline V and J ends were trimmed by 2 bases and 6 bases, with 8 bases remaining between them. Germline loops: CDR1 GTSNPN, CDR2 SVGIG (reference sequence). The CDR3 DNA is TGTGCCTGGAGTCCTCAGCGCAATGAGCAGTTCTTC. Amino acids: CAWSPQRNEQFF.

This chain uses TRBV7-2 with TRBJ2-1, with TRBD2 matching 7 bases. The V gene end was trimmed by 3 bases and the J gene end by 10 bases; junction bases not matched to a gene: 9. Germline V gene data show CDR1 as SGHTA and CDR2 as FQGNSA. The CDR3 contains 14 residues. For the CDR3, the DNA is TGTGCCAGCAGCTTGATTGAGACTAGCCCAGAGCAGTTCTTC. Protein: CASSLIETSPEQFF.

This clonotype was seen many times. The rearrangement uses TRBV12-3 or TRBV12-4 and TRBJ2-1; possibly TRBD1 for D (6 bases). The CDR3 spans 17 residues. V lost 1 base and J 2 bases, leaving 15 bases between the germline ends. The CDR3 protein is CASSLGYTGFTYNEQFF. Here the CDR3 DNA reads TGTGCCAGCAGTTTAGGCTATACAGGGTTCACCTACAATGAGCAGTTCTTC.

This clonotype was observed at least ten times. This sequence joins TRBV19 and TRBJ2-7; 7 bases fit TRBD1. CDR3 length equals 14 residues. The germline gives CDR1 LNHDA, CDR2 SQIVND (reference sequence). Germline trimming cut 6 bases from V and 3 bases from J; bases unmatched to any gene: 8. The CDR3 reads CASSLTGNLYEQYF. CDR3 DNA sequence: TGTGCCAGTAGCCTGACAGGGAACCTCTACGAGCAGTACTTC.

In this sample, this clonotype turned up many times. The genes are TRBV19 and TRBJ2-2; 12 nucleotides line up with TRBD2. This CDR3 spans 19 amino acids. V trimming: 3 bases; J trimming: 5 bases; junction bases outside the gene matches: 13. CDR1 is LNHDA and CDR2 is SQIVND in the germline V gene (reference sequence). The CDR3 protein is CASSILWLAGGPGTGELFF. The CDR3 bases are TGTGCCAGTAGTATTTTATGGCTAGCGGGGGGGCCCGGGACCGGGGAGCTGTTTTTT.

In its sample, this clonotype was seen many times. The CDR3 DNA is TGTGCCAGCAGTTTTAGGGAGGGGTACGAGCAGTACTTC. As protein: CASSFREGYEQYF. The rearrangement uses TRBV27 and TRBJ2-7; 7 bases match TRBD2. The junction had 3 bases not matched to a gene; V was cut back by 3 bases and J by 4 bases. The CDR3 covers 13 residues. In germline, CDR1 is MNHEY, CDR2 SMNVEV (reference sequence).

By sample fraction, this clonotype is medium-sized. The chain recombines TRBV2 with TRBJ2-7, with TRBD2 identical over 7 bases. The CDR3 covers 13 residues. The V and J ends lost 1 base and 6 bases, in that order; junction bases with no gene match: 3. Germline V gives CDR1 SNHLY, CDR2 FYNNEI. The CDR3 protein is CASSEVGGTEQYF. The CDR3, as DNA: TGTGCCAGCAGTGAAGTGGGAGGGACCGAGCAGTACTTC.

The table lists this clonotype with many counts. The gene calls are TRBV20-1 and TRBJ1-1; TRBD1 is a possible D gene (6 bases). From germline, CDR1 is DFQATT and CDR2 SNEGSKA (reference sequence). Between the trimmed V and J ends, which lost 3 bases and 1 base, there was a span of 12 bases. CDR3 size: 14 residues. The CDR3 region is CSARGYRENTEAFF. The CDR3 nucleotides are TGCAGTGCTAGGGGATACAGGGAGAACACTGAAGCTTTCTTT.

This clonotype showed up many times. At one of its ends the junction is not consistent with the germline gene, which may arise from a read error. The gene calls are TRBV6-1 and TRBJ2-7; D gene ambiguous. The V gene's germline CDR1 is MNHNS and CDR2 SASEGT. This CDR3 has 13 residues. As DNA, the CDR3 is TGTGCCTGCAGTAAAGGTCTCAGGTACGAGCAGTACTTC. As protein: CACSKGLRYEQYF.

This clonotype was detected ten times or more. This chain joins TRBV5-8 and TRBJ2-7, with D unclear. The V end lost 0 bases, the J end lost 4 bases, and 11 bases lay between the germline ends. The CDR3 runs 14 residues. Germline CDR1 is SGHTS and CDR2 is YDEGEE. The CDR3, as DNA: TGTGCCAGCAGCTTGGACATTCGCGCTTACGAGCAGTACTTC. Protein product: CASSLDIRAYEQYF.

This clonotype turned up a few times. The CDR3 region is CASSLSGSGEVGNEQFF. As DNA, the CDR3 is TGTGCCAGCAGTTTATCGGGTAGCGGGGAGGTTGGAAATGAGCAGTTCTTC. This rearrangement joins TRBV2 to TRBJ2-1, with 8 bases identical to TRBD2. The CDR3 runs 17 residues. Losses at the gene ends were 5 bases for V and 7 bases for J; bases not matched to a gene: 16. CDR1 is SNHLY and CDR2 is FYNNEI in the germline V gene.

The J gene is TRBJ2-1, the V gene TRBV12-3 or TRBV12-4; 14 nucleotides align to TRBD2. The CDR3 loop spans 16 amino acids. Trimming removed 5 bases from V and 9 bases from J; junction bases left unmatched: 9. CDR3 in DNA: TGTGCCAGCAGTCCGGGACTAGCGGGAGTATTCGGTGAGCAGTTCTTC. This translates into CASSPGLAGVFGEQFF.

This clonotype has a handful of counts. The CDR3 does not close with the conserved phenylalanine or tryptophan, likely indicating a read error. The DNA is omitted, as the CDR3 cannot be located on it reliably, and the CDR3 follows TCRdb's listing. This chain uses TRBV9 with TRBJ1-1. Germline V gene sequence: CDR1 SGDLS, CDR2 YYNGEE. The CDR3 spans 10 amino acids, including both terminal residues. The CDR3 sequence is CASSGTSGTG.

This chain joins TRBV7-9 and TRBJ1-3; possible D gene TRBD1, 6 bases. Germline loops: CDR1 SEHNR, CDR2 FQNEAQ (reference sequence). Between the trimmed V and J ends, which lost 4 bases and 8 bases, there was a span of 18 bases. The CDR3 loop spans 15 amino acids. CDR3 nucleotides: TGTGCCAGCAGCTCACCCCTTGGGGGGGGCGACACCATATATTTT. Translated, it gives CASSSPLGGGDTIYF.

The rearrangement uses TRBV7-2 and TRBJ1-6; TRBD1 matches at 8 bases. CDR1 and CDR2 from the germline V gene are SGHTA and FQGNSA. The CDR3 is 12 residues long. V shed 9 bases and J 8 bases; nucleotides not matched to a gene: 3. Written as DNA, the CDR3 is TGTGCCAGTGGACAGGGTGATTCACCCCTCCACTTT. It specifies CASGQGDSPLHF.

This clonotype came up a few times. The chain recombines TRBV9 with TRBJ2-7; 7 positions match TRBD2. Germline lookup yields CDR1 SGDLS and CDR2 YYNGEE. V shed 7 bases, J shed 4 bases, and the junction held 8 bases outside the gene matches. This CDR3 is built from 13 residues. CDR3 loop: CASSLSGGYEQYF. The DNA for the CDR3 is TGTGCCAGCTCCCTATCCGGGGGGTACGAGCAGTACTTC.

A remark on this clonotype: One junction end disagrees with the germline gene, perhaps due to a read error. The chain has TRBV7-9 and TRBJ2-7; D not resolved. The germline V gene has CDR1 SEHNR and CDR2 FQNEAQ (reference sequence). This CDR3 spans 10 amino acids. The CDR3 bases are TGTGCCGGCAGCTCCTACGAGCAGTACTTC. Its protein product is CAGSSYEQYF.

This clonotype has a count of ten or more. The CDR3 DNA reads as TGTGCCAGCAGCGCAGAGGTACCACGTCAGTTCTTC. Its translation is CASSAEVPRQFF. This chain links TRBV13 with TRBJ2-1, with unresolved D. Trimming removed 5 bases from V and 13 bases from J, with 15 bases in between. Germline loops: CDR1 PRHDT, CDR2 FYEKMQ (reference sequence). The CDR3 is made up of 12 amino acids.